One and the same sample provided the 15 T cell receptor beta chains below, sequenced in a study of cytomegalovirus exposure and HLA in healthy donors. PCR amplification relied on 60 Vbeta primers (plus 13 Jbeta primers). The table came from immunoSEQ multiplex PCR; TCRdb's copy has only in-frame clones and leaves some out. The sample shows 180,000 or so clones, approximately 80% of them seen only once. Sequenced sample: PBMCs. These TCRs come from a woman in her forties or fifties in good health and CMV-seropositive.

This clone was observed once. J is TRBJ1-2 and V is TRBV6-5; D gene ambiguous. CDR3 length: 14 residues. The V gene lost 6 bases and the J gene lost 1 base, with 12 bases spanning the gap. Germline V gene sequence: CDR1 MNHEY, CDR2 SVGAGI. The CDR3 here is CASSLAGFNYGYTF. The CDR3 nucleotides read TGTGCCAGCAGCCTTGCGGGATTTAACTATGGCTACACCTTC.

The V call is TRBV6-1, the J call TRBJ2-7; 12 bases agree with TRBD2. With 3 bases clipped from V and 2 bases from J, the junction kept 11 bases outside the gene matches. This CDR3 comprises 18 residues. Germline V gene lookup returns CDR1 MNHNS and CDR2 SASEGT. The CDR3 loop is CASSEVRASGGDPYEQYF. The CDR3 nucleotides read TGTGCCAGCAGTGAGGTTCGGGCTAGCGGGGGGGATCCCTACGAGCAGTACTTC.

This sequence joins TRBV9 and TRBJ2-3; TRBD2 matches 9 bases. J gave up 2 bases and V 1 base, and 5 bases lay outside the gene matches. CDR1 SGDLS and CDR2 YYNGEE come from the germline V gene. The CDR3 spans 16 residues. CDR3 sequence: CASSVSSGDLTDTQYF. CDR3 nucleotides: TGTGCCAGCAGCGTATCTAGCGGGGACCTCACAGATACGCAGTATTTT.

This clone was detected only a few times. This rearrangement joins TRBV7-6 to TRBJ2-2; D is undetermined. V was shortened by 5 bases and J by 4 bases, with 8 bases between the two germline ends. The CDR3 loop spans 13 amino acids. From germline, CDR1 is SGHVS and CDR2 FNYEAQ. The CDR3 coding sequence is TGTGCCAGCAGCCTCAGATTCACCGGGGAGCTGTTTTTT. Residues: CASSLRFTGELFF.

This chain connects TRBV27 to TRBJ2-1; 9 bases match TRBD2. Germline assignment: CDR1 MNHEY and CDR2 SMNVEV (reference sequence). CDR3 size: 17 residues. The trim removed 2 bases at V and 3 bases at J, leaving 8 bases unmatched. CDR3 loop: CASSLPQRLADYNEQFF. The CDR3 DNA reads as TGTGCCAGCAGTTTACCACAAAGACTAGCGGACTACAATGAGCAGTTCTTC.

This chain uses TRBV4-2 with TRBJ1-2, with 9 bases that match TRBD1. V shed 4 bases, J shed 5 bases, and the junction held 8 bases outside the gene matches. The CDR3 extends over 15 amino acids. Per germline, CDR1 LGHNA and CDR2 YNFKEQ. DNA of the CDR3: TGTGCCAGCAGCCCGGGACAGGGCTTAAAGTATGGCTACACCTTC. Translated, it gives CASSPGQGLKYGYTF.

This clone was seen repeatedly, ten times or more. The CDR3, as DNA: TGTGCCAGCAGCCCGGAGACAGAGGCCTACGAGCAGTACTTC. Residues: CASSPETEAYEQYF. The V and J genes are TRBV7-9 and TRBJ2-7, with D possibly being TRBD1 (5 bases). The V gene's germline CDR1 is SEHNR and CDR2 FQNEAQ (reference sequence). CDR3 length: 14 residues. V gave up 5 bases and J gave up 2 bases, with 13 bases separating them.

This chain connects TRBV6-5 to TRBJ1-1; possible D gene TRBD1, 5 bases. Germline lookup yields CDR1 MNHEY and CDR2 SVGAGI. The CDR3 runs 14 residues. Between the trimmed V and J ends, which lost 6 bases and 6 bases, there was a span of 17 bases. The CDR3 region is CASSQTGHPAEAFF. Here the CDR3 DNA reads TGTGCCAGCAGCCAAACCGGACACCCAGCTGAAGCTTTCTTT.

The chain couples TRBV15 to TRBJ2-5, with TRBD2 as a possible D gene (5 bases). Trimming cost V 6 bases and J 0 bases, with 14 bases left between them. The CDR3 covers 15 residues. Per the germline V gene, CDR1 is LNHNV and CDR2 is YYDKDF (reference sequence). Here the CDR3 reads CATRNFLGNQETQYF. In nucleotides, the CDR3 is TGTGCCACCAGGAACTTTCTCGGGAACCAAGAGACCCAGTACTTC. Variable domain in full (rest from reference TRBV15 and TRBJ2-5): DAMVIQNPRYQVTQFGKPVTLSCSQTLNHNVMYWYQQKSSQAPKLLFHYYDKDFNNEADTPDNFQSRRPNTSFCFLDIRSPGLGDTAMYLCATRNFLGNQETQYFGPGTRLLVL.

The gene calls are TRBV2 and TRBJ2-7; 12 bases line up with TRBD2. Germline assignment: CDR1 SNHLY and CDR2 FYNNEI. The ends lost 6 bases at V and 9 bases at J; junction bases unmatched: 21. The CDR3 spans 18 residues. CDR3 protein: CASSRTKAGTSGSEVQYF. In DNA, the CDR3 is TGTGCCAGCAGCAGAACGAAAGCCGGGACTAGCGGGTCTGAAGTGCAGTACTTC. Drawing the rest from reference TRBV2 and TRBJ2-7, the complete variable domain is EPEVTQTPSHQVTQMGQEVILRCVPISNHLYFYWYRQILGQKVEFLVSFYNNEISEKSEIFDDQFSVERPDGSNFTLKIRSTKLEDSAMYFCASSRTKAGTSGSEVQYFGPGTRLTVT.

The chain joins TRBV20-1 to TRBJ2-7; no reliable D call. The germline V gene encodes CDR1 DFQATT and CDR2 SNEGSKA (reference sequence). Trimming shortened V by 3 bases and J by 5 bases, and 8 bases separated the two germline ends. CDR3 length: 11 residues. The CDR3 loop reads CSASFVDEQYF. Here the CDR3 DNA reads TGCAGTGCTAGTTTTGTCGACGAGCAGTACTTC.

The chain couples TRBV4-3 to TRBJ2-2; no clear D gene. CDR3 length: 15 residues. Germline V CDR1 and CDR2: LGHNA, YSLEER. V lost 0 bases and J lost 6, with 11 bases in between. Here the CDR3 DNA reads TGCGCCAGCAGCCAAGATGTTCCCCCTCCCGGGGAGCTGTTTTTT. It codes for CASSQDVPPPGELFF.

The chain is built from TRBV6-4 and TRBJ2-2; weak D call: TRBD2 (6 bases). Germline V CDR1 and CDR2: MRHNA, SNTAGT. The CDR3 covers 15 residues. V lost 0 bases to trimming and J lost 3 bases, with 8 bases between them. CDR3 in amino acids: CASSDSGLDTGELFF. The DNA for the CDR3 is TGTGCCAGCAGTGACTCGGGACTTGACACCGGGGAGCTGTTTTTT.

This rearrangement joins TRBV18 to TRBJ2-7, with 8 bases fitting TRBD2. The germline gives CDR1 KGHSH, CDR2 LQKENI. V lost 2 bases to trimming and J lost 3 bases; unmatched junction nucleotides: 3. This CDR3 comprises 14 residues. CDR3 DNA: TGTGCCAGCTCACCAGGTAGCGGGGACTACGAGCAGTACTTC. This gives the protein CASSPGSGDYEQYF.

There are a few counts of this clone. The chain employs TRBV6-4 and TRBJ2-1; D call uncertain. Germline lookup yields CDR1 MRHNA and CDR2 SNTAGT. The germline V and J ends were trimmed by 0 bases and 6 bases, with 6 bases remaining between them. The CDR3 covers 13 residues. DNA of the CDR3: TGTGCCAGCAGTGACTCTCCTAGCAATGAGCAGTTCTTC. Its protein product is CASSDSPSNEQFF.